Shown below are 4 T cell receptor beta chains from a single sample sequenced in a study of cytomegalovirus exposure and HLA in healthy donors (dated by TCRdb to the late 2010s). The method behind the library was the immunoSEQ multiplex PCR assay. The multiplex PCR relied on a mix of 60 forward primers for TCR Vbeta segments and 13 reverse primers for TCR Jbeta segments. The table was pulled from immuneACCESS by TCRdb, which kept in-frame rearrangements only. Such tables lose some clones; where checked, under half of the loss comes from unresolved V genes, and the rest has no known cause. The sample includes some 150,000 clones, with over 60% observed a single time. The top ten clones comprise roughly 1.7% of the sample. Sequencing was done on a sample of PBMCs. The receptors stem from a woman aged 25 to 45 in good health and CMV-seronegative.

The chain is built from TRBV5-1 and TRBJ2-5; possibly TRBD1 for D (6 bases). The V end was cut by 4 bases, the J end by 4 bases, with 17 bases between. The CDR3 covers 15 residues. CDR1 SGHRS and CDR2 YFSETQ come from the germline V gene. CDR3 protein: CASSIDSGARETQYF. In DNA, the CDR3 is TGCGCCAGCAGCATAGACTCAGGGGCTCGAGAGACCCAGTACTTC.

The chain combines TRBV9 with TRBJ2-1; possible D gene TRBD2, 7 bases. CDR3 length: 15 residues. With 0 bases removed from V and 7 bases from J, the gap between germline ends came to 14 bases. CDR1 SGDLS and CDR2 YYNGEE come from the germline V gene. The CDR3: CASSVGKQGGNEQFF. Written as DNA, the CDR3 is TGTGCCAGCAGCGTAGGTAAACAGGGAGGGAATGAGCAGTTCTTC.

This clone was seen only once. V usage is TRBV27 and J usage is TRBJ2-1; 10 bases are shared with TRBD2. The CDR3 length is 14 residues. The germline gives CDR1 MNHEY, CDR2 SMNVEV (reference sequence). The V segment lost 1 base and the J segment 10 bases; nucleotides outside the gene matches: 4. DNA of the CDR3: TGTGCCAGCAGTTTATATTGGACTAGCGGCGAGCAGTTCTTC. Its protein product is CASSLYWTSGEQFF.

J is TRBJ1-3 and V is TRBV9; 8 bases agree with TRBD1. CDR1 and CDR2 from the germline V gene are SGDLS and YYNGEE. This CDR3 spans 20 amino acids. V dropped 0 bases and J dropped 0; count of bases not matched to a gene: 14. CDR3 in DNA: TGTGCCAGCAGCGTAGCGGAAGACAGGGGAAGGGGACTCTCTGGAAACACCATATATTTT. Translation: CASSVAEDRGRGLSGNTIYF.